The 14 T cell receptor beta chains reported below all come from one sample, sequenced in a study of cytotoxic CD8 clonotypes in ibrutinib-treated CLL. Profiled with immunoSEQ multiplex PCR; TCRdb holds only in-frame clones, not every one. The repertoire holds roughly 110,000 clones, with approximately 58% as singletons. Sequenced material: PBMCs, taken after 24 months of ibrutinib treatment. Receptors were obtained from a human donor with chronic lymphocytic leukemia.

This clone has just a few counts. The chain combines TRBV29-1 with TRBJ2-2, with D perhaps given as TRBD1 or TRBD2 (5 bases each). Trimming removed 7 bases from V and 2 bases from J, with 14 bases in between. Germline V gives CDR1 SQVTM, CDR2 ANQGSEA. This CDR3 comprises 14 residues. CDR3 DNA: TGCAGCGCTTCCGGGACCGTTAACACCGGGGAGCTGTTTTTT. Amino acids: CSASGTVNTGELFF.

The rearrangement joins TRBV5-1 to TRBJ2-1; TRBD2 matches at 12 bases. This CDR3 has 15 residues. Trimming removed 3 bases from V and 5 bases from J; junction bases left unmatched: 3. CDR1 SGHRS and CDR2 YFSETQ come from the germline V gene. CDR3 amino acids: CASSWTSGEDNEQFF. In nucleotides, the CDR3 is TGCGCCAGCAGCTGGACTAGCGGGGAGGACAATGAGCAGTTCTTC.

The V gene is TRBV30, the J gene TRBJ2-7; a possible D gene is TRBD2 (6 bases). Trimming shortened V by 1 base and J by 7 bases, and 11 bases separated the two germline ends. CDR3 length: 12 amino acids. From germline, CDR1 is GTSNPN and CDR2 SVGIG (reference sequence). The CDR3 is CAWSEWGREQYF. The CDR3 region has the DNA TGTGCCTGGAGTGAATGGGGGAGGGAGCAGTACTTC.

Concerning this clone itself: No conserved phenylalanine or tryptophan is present at the end of the CDR3, so a read error is the likely explanation. The limits of the CDR3 on the DNA are not certain, so only TCRdb's listed CDR3 is given. The chain is built from TRBV7-9 and TRBJ2-7. Germline V gives CDR1 SEHNR, CDR2 FQNEAQ (reference sequence). The CDR3 is made up of 12 amino acids, end residues included. CDR3: CASSLGDRRLFL.

The chain combines TRBV2 with TRBJ2-1; tentative D call: TRBD2 (6 bases). Germline CDR1 reads SNHLY; CDR2 reads FYNNEI. V dropped 3 bases and J dropped 5 bases, with 14 bases sitting between them. The CDR3 spans 15 residues. The CDR3 bases are TGTGCCAGCAGTGAGCGGGGTAACATGAACAATGAGCAGTTCTTC. Protein: CASSERGNMNNEQFF.

V and J are TRBV6-1 and TRBJ2-5; tentative D call: TRBD1 (5 bases). Germline CDR1 is MNHNS and CDR2 is SASEGT. This CDR3 has 11 amino acids. The ends were cut back, 11 bases at V and 3 bases at J, with 10 bases in the middle. CDR3 sequence (DNA): TGTGCCGGGTGGGGCGAAGAGACCCAGTACTTC. Protein sequence: CAGWGEETQYF.

In nucleotides, the CDR3 is TGTGCCAGCAGCTACAGGGCCCAAGCTGGGGCCAACGTCCTGACTTTC. Amino acids: CASSYRAQAGANVLTF. The chain has TRBV9 and TRBJ2-6, with D perhaps matching TRBD1 (6 bases). This CDR3 contains 16 residues. Germline assignment: CDR1 SGDLS and CDR2 YYNGEE. Trimming cost V 4 bases and J 2 bases, with 13 bases left between them.

The chain recombines TRBV29-1 with TRBJ1-1; 8 bases align to TRBD1. The CDR3 totals 13 residues. Germline V lookup: CDR1 SQVTM, CDR2 ANQGSEA. The junction had 4 bases not matched to a gene; V was cut back by 6 bases and J by 1 base. CDR3 loop: CSVGGQENTEAFF. Here the CDR3 DNA reads TGCAGCGTGGGGGGACAGGAGAACACTGAAGCTTTCTTT.

The J gene is TRBJ2-5, the V gene TRBV5-3; TRBD2 is a possible D gene (5 bases). TRBV5-3 falls under the ORF class, with uncertain function. The CDR3 extends over 14 amino acids. V was pared by 4 bases and J by 1 base, with 11 bases between. CDR3 loop: CARSLLDFQETQYF. As DNA, the CDR3 is TGTGCCAGAAGCCTACTGGACTTCCAAGAGACCCAGTACTTC.

This clone came up a few times. The chain joins TRBV5-6 to TRBJ2-7; no clear D gene. The CDR3 is made up of 13 amino acids. V was trimmed by 4 bases and J by 0 bases, leaving 8 bases between them. The germline V gene encodes CDR1 SGHDT and CDR2 YYEEEE. CDR3 coding DNA: TGTGCCAGCAGCCCCCGGGCCTCCTACGAGCAGTACTTC. It yields the protein CASSPRASYEQYF.

The chain combines TRBV30 with TRBJ1-1, with D maybe TRBD1 (6 bases). CDR3 length equals 15 residues. Looked up from germline, CDR1 is GTSNPN and CDR2 is SVGIG (reference sequence). V lost 3 bases and J 2 bases, leaving 16 bases between the germline ends. The CDR3 DNA sequence: TGTGCCTGGAGAATCCCCGGACAGTTTAACACTGAAGCTTTCTTT. The encoded protein is CAWRIPGQFNTEAFF.

J is TRBJ2-2 and V is TRBV5-1; no clear D gene. The V end lost 1 base, the J end lost 6 bases, and 7 bases lay between the germline ends. Germline V lookup: CDR1 SGHRS, CDR2 YFSETQ. This CDR3 has 13 amino acids. CDR3 region: CASSLFSAGELFF. Written as DNA, the CDR3 is TGCGCCAGCAGCTTGTTCTCTGCCGGGGAGCTGTTTTTT.

This clone was seen just once. Possible read error: a much larger clone is one base away. Within the sample, other DNA sequences also encode this same CDR3. The rearrangement joins TRBV5-4 to TRBJ1-4; D gene ambiguous. V gave up 0 bases and J gave up 3 bases, with 6 bases separating them. The CDR3 length is 14 residues. Per germline, CDR1 SGHNT and CDR2 YYREEE (reference sequence). CDR3 loop: CASSLGGSNEKLFF. The CDR3 DNA reads as TGTGCCAGCAGCTTGGGGGGATCTAATGAAAAACTGTTTTTT.

This clone has just one count. The V gene is TRBV11-2, the J gene TRBJ1-4; D unclear. The CDR3 extends over 14 amino acids. CDR1 and CDR2 from the germline V gene are SGHAT and FQNNGV. V lost 1 base, J lost 8 bases, and 11 bases lay in between. CDR3 residues: CASSLGVSLEKLFF. The DNA of the CDR3 is TGTGCCAGCAGCTTAGGGGTGTCCCTGGAAAAACTGTTTTTT.